This section outlines one T cell receptor (beta chain) sequence together with its context. Its specificity is unknown. The record originates from a study of cytomegalovirus exposure and HLA in healthy donors. Regarding the study as a whole: Generally TCR sequences proved uncommon, though certain public TCRs appeared in numerous donors. Previous analysis showed most TCR beta V segments were productive about 87% or about 30% of the time. The authors reported that TCR beta sequences could predict HLA-A and HLA-B alleles. These predictions were accurate for most subjects in the first cohort.

PCR was performed using 60 Vbeta and 13 Jbeta primers. Only in-frame clones appear in the TCRdb table, and some are missing; sequencing was by immunoSEQ multiplex PCR. The table lists about 150,000 clones, 75% of them singletons. The TCR comes from a man between 18 and 29 years old in good health and CMV-seronegative. The specimen was PBMCs.

CDR3 in DNA: TGCGCCAGCAGTCGAGGGGGCTATGGCTACACCTTC. Translation: CASSRGGYGYTF. The chain recombines TRBV10-2 with TRBJ1-2; weak D call: TRBD1 (6 bases). CDR3 length: 12 amino acids. V lost 5 bases and J lost 4, with 8 bases in between. Germline V gene sequence: CDR1 WSHSY, CDR2 SAAADI.